This T cell receptor beta chain was observed in a study of lymphopenia after photon versus proton radiotherapy. Findings and caveats of the study: Relative stability marked proton patients; photon patients lost diversity and naive cells.

About this clone itself: What it binds is not known.

Data came from immunoSEQ multiplex PCR; TCRdb stores just in-frame clones and leaves some out. This sample yields roughly 25,000 clones, of which over 80% are seen a single time; less than 25% belongs to the top ten. From germline, CDR1 is MNHEY and CDR2 SVGAGI. This CDR3 has 15 residues. Trimming shortened V by 4 bases and J by 4 bases, and 15 bases separated the two germline ends. The sequence came from a woman in her 70s with pancreatic cancer. The sample here was peripheral blood, taken from a patient treated with proton-based radiotherapy. The chain carries TRBV6-5 and TRBJ2-3; no firm D call. The CDR3 here is CASSLSAFLADTQYF. DNA for the CDR3: TGTGCCAGCAGTTTATCTGCTTTCCTCGCAGATACGCAGTATTTT.